One and the same sample provided the 24 T cell receptor beta chains below, sequenced in a study of Ad26.COV2.S vaccination and SARS-CoV-2 variants. Treatment in this sample: roughly 18 received Ad26.COV2.S at low or high dose, single or two shots; roughly five received placebo; per-sample allocation not given. Vaccine and placebo recipients were sampled on day 63 after the first injection. Profiling relied on immunoSEQ multiplex PCR, and the TCRdb table lists in-frame clones only, not all of them. This table holds a few hundred thousand clones, roughly 91% found once. The specimen comprised peripheral blood, sampled in a trial of Ad26.COV2.S vaccine versus placebo. All receptors derive from a person between 18 and 59 years old who received the Ad26.COV2.S COVID-19 vaccine or a placebo.

The chain employs TRBV10-3 and TRBJ1-1; 7 bases are a match to TRBD1. The CDR3 is made up of 15 amino acids. V gave up 6 bases and J gave up 6 bases; unmatched junction bases: 13. CDR1 is ENHRY, CDR2 SYGVKD, per germline. The CDR3 protein is CAIREDTRQGAEAFF. DNA of the CDR3: TGTGCCATCAGGGAAGACACAAGACAGGGCGCTGAAGCTTTCTTT.

The CDR3 reads CATRTEKKYEQYF. The CDR3 DNA reads TGTGCCACCCGGACAGAGAAGAAATACGAGCAGTACTTC. J is TRBJ2-7 and V is TRBV24-1; weak D call: TRBD1 (6 bases). This CDR3 spans 13 amino acids. V lost 9 bases and J lost 4, with 15 bases in between. The germline V gene encodes CDR1 KGHDR and CDR2 SFDVKD.

V and J are TRBV19 and TRBJ2-7, with D tentatively TRBD1 or TRBD2 (5 bases each). V lost 7 bases to trimming and J lost 7 bases, with 20 bases between them. The CDR3 has 14 residues. Germline V gene sequence: CDR1 LNHDA, CDR2 SQIVND (reference sequence). DNA of the CDR3: TGTGCCAGTAATCGGGGACCCTTCGATTCTGAGCAGTACTTC. Protein product: CASNRGPFDSEQYF.

V usage is TRBV18 and J usage is TRBJ2-7; no firm D call. CDR3 length: 14 residues. Trimming removed 2 bases at V and 3 bases at J, with 11 bases between. Germline V gives CDR1 KGHSH, CDR2 LQKENI. CDR3 nucleotide sequence: TGTGCCAGCTCACCAAACGACGGAAGCTACGAGCAGTACTTC. This sequence encodes CASSPNDGSYEQYF.

The rearrangement links TRBV19 to TRBJ2-3; D tentatively fits TRBD1 or TRBD2 (5 bases each). The CDR3 is 12 amino acids. The V and J ends lost 11 bases and 1 base respectively, with 10 bases between them. Germline CDR1 LNHDA, CDR2 SQIVND (reference sequence). In nucleotides, the CDR3 is TGTGCCGCTCGGGGCGGCACAGATACGCAGTATTTT. This sequence encodes CAARGGTDTQYF.

This clone was seen once. CDR3 sequence reads: CASGQGDSYEQYF. CDR3 DNA: TGTGCCTCGGGACAGGGGGACTCCTACGAGCAGTACTTC. The chain couples TRBV12-5 to TRBJ2-7, with TRBD1 matching 11 bases. Germline assignment: CDR1 LGHNT and CDR2 FRNRAP. This CDR3 comprises 13 residues.

The gene calls are TRBV6-1 and TRBJ1-1, with D uncertain. V shed 1 base and J shed 8 bases, with 8 bases lying between them. The CDR3 loop spans 12 amino acids. The germline V gene encodes CDR1 MNHNS and CDR2 SASEGT. CDR3 residues: CASSEGALEAFF. The CDR3 bases are TGTGCCAGCAGTGAAGGCGCGCTGGAAGCTTTCTTT.

Here the CDR3 DNA reads TGTGCCAGCAGCTGGGGGGGAGCGGGAGGCCCATACAATGAGCAGTTCTTC. It encodes CASSWGGAGGPYNEQFF. This sequence joins TRBV5-6 and TRBJ2-1; 9 positions agree with TRBD2. The trim removed 3 bases at V and 4 bases at J, leaving 11 bases unmatched. The germline gives CDR1 SGHDT, CDR2 YYEEEE. CDR3 length equals 17 residues.

This chain connects TRBV15 to TRBJ2-1, with no clear D. The germline V and J ends were trimmed by 5 bases and 0 bases, with 8 bases remaining between them. Germline V CDR1 and CDR2: LNHNV, YYDKDF (reference sequence). The CDR3 has 14 amino acids. The CDR3 loop is CATSAKNSYNEQFF. The CDR3 DNA follows: TGTGCCACCAGCGCAAAGAACTCCTACAATGAGCAGTTCTTC. Drawing the rest from reference TRBV15 and TRBJ2-1, the complete variable domain is DAMVIQNPRYQVTQFGKPVTLSCSQTLNHNVMYWYQQKSSQAPKLLFHYYDKDFNNEADTPDNFQSRRPNTSFCFLDIRSPGLGDTAMYLCATSAKNSYNEQFFGPGTRLTVL.

The chain carries TRBV27 and TRBJ1-2, with a possible D match to TRBD1 (5 bases). From germline, CDR1 is MNHEY and CDR2 SMNVEV (reference sequence). V was clipped by 0 bases and J by 0 bases, with 8 bases between them. This CDR3 spans 15 amino acids. CDR3 sequence: CASSLSGGTNYGYTF. The CDR3 DNA reads TGTGCCAGCAGTTTATCCGGGGGGACTAACTATGGCTACACCTTC.

As for this clone: The sample carries other DNA sequences with the same CDR3. V is TRBV18 and J is TRBJ2-2; maybe TRBD1 (5 bases). The CDR3 covers 13 residues. The germline gives CDR1 KGHSH, CDR2 LQKENI. Trimming left V 2 bases short and J 4 bases short, with 5 bases between. CDR3 residues: CASSPDSTGELFF. The CDR3 nucleotides read TGTGCCAGCTCACCAGACAGCACCGGGGAGCTGTTTTTT.

The chain combines TRBV27 with TRBJ2-3; TRBD2 aligns across 15 bases. The CDR3 is 19 residues long. Germline CDR1 is MNHEY and CDR2 is SMNVEV (reference sequence). The V segment lost 6 bases and the J segment 4 bases; nucleotides outside the gene matches: 14. CDR3 nucleotides: TGTGCCAGCAGACCACCGGGACTAGCGGGAGGAGATCGCCCAGATACGCAGTATTTT. This translates into CASRPPGLAGGDRPDTQYF.

The rearrangement uses TRBV11-2 and TRBJ2-7; D is uncertain. CDR3 size: 13 residues. V lost 8 bases and J 6 bases, leaving 17 bases between the germline ends. The V gene's germline CDR1 is SGHAT and CDR2 FQNNGV. The CDR3 region has the DNA TGTGCCAGCTCTAACACCCTGTCTAGCGAGCAGTACTTC. Amino acids: CASSNTLSSEQYF.

V is TRBV3-1 (or the pseudogene TRBV3-2) and J is TRBJ1-2, with D possibly matching TRBD1 (6 bases). Trimming took off 1 base at V and 7 bases at J, with 10 bases between the two ends. CDR3 size: 13 residues. Germline loops: CDR1 LGHDT, CDR2 YNNKEL (reference sequence). The CDR3 sequence: CASSQGGGTGYTF. CDR3 sequence (DNA): TGTGCCAGCAGCCAAGGCGGGGGCACTGGCTACACCTTC.

This chain links TRBV7-9 with TRBJ2-1; 9 nucleotides match TRBD2. Germline V lookup: CDR1 SEHNR, CDR2 FQNEAQ (reference sequence). J lost 7 bases, V lost 1 base, and 8 bases had no gene match. This CDR3 region has 16 residues. The CDR3: CASSLVRSGSLNEQFF. The CDR3 DNA sequence: TGTGCCAGCAGCTTAGTCCGTAGCGGGAGCTTGAATGAGCAGTTCTTC. The full variable domain, its missing parts supplied by reference TRBV7-9 and TRBJ2-1, is DTGVSQNPRHKITKRGQNVTFRCDPISEHNRLYWYRQTLGQGPEFLTYFQNEAQLEKSRLLSDRFSAERPKGSFSTLEIQRTEQGDSAMYLCASSLVRSGSLNEQFFGPGTRLTVL.

The chain carries TRBV11-3 and TRBJ2-3; D is possibly TRBD1 (6 bases). Trimming removed 8 bases at V and 4 bases at J, with 10 bases between. Germline CDR1 and CDR2: SGHNT and YENEEA. The CDR3 consists of 12 residues. CDR3 sequence reads: CASAGESDTQYF. The DNA for the CDR3 is TGTGCCAGCGCAGGGGAGTCAGATACGCAGTATTTT. The full variable domain, with the rest looked up from reference TRBV11-3 and TRBJ2-3, is EAGVVQSPRYKIIEKKQPVAFWCNPISGHNTLYWYLQNLGQGPELLIRYENEEAVDDSQLPKDRFSAERLKGVDSTLKIQPAELGDSAVYLCASAGESDTQYFGPGTRLTVL.

This clone is a singleton in its sample. The chain joins TRBV6-5 to TRBJ1-3; D gene unclear. The V gene lost 6 bases and the J gene lost 0 bases, with 12 bases spanning the gap. Germline lookup yields CDR1 MNHEY and CDR2 SVGAGI. The CDR3 is 15 amino acids. In DNA form, the CDR3 reads TGTGCCAGCAGAGTTGATGGGAGCTCTGGAAACACCATATATTTT. This codes for CASRVDGSSGNTIYF.

V is TRBV2 and J is TRBJ1-2; D gene unclear. This CDR3 spans 13 amino acids. The germline V and J ends were trimmed by 10 bases and 6 bases, with 18 bases remaining between them. Germline lookup yields CDR1 SNHLY and CDR2 FYNNEI. In DNA form, the CDR3 reads TGTGCCACCAATTTGGAAAGGGTGGATGGCTACACCTTC. Translating it yields CATNLERVDGYTF.

The CDR3: CASSLAGVLNEQFF. Here the CDR3 DNA reads TGTGCCAGCAGCTTGGCCGGGGTACTCAATGAGCAGTTCTTC. The V call is TRBV5-5, the J call TRBJ2-1, with D possibly matching TRBD2 (5 bases). The germline V gene has CDR1 SGHKS and CDR2 YYEKEE (reference sequence). The length of the CDR3 is 14 residues. The V end lost 0 bases, the J end lost 6 bases, and 10 bases lay between the germline ends.

The J gene is TRBJ1-5, the V gene TRBV27; 8 bases fit TRBD1. The J segment lost 6 bases and the V segment lost 6 bases, leaving 10 bases of the junction unmatched. Per germline, CDR1 MNHEY and CDR2 SMNVEV (reference sequence). This CDR3 is 15 amino acids long. Here the CDR3 DNA reads TGTGCCAGCAGATTTAATACAGGGGGGGGTCAGCCCCAGCATTTT. The encoded protein is CASRFNTGGGQPQHF.

The rearrangement joins TRBV18 to TRBJ1-1; tentatively, D is TRBD1 (5 bases). Germline-derived CDR1 and CDR2 are KGHSH and LQKENI. This CDR3 is built from 13 residues. Trimming stripped 1 base from V and 2 bases from J, with 5 bases between. DNA for the CDR3: TGTGCCAGCTCACCACGGGACAACACTGAAGCTTTCTTT. This translates into CASSPRDNTEAFF.

The table lists this clone with a count of one. The rearrangement joins TRBV7-2 to TRBJ2-3, with 12 bases that match TRBD2. The CDR3 extends over 18 amino acids. CDR1 SGHTA and CDR2 FQGNSA come from the germline V gene. V gave up 5 bases and J gave up 4 bases; unmatched junction bases: 13. The CDR3 region is CASSKWGRLAGVPDTQYF. As DNA, the CDR3 is TGTGCCAGCAGCAAATGGGGCCGACTAGCGGGAGTCCCAGATACGCAGTATTTT.

This clone was counted once. V gene TRBV7-2 combines with J gene TRBJ2-7; D is perhaps TRBD1 (6 bases). CDR3 length: 14 residues. From germline, CDR1 is SGHTA and CDR2 FQGNSA. The ends were cut back, 1 base at V and 2 bases at J, with 9 bases in the middle. The CDR3 protein is CASSLGTAPYEQYF. Here the CDR3 DNA reads TGTGCCAGCAGCTTAGGGACAGCCCCCTACGAGCAGTACTTC.

The chain couples TRBV25-1 to TRBJ2-6; D is ambiguous. The V gene's germline CDR1 is MGHDK and CDR2 SYGVNS. The CDR3 consists of 16 residues. The germline V and J ends were trimmed by 0 bases and 3 bases, with 9 bases remaining between them. The CDR3 is CASSEYGLSGANVLTF. CDR3 in DNA: TGTGCCAGCAGTGAATATGGGCTGAGTGGGGCCAACGTCCTGACTTTC.